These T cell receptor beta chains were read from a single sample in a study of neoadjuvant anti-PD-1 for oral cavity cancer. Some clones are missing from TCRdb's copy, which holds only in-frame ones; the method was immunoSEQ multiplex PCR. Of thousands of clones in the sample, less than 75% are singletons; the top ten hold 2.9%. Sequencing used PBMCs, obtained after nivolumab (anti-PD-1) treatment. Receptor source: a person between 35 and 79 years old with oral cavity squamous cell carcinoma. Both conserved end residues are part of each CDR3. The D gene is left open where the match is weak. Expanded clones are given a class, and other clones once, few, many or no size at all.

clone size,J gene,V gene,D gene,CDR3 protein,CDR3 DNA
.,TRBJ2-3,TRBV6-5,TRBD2,CASSRRGEVDTQYF,TGTGCCAGCAGCCGGCGGGGGGAGGTAGATACGCAGTATTTT
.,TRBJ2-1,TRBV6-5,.,CASSYGGNEQFF,TGTGCCAGCAGTTACGGTGGCAATGAGCAGTTCTTC
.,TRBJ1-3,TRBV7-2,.,CASSWDLQGGNTIYF,TGTGCCAGCAGCTGGGACCTACAGGGTGGAAACACCATATATTTT
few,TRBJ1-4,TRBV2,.,CASREGNEKLFF,TGTGCCAGCAGGGAAGGGAATGAAAAACTGTTTTTT
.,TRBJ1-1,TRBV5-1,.,CASSPGTLNTEAFF,TGCGCCAGCAGCCCCGGGACACTTAACACTGAAGCTTTCTTT
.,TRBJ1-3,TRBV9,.,CASSVAGSGNTIYF,TGTGCCAGCAGCGTAGCGGGATCCGGAAACACCATATATTTT
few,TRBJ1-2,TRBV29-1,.,CSVTENYGYTF,TGCAGCGTCACAGAGAACTATGGCTACACCTTC
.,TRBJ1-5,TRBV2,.,CASSQDRPGPQHF,TGTGCCAGCAGTCAGGACAGACCGGGGCCCCAGCATTTT
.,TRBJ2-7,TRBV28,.,CASSWGSYEQYF,TGTGCCAGCAGCTGGGGCTCCTACGAGCAGTACTTC
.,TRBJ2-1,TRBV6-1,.,CASLPPGLKGHEQFF,TGTGCCAGCCTCCCTCCGGGGTTAAAAGGTCATGAGCAGTTCTTC
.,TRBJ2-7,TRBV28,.,CASSLPQSFSYEQYF,TGTGCCAGCAGTTTACCTCAATCCTTCTCCTACGAGCAGTACTTC
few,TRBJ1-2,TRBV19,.,CASSIGETIYGYTF,TGTGCCAGTAGTATCGGGGAAACTATCTATGGCTACACCTTC
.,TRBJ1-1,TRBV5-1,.,CASSQNGVGTEAFF,TGCGCCAGCAGCCAAAACGGGGTGGGAACTGAAGCTTTCTTT
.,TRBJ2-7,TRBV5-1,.,CASSLAGDPRREQYF,TGCGCCAGCAGCTTGGCAGGGGACCCCCGGCGCGAGCAGTACTTC
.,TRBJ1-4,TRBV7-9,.,CASSSGLSSLNEKLFF,TGTGCCAGCAGCTCCGGACTCAGCTCCCTTAATGAAAAACTGTTTTTT
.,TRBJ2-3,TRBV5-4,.,CASSFGASVGTLADTQYF,TGTGCCAGCAGCTTTGGGGCATCCGTCGGGACACTCGCAGATACGCAGTATTTT
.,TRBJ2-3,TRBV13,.,CASSPEDGTSTDTQYF,TGTGCCAGCAGCCCCGAGGACGGGACTAGCACAGATACGCAGTATTTT
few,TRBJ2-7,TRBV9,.,CASGKQGGEQYF,TGTGCCAGCGGTAAACAGGGAGGCGAGCAGTACTTC
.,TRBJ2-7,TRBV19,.,CASSQQGYDSQQYF,TGTGCCAGTTCCCAACAAGGCTACGATTCTCAGCAGTACTTC
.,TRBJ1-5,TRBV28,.,CASSLNRNQPQHF,TGTGCCAGCAGTTTAAACAGAAATCAGCCCCAGCATTTT
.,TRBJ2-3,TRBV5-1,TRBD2,CASSSGLAGENTQYF,TGCGCCAGCAGCTCCGGACTAGCGGGGGAAAATACGCAGTATTTT
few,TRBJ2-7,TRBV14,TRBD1,CASSPFDRDTYEQYF,TGTGCCAGCAGCCCTTTCGACAGGGACACGTACGAGCAGTACTTC
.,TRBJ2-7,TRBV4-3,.,CASSPRGSASYEQYF,TGCGCCAGCAGCCCAAGGGGCAGTGCCTCCTACGAGCAGTACTTC
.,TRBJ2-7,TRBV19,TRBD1,CASTDTGTGNPYEQYF,TGTGCCAGTACTGACACCGGGACAGGGAATCCCTACGAGCAGTACTTC
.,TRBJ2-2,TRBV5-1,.,CASSLDTVQELFF,TGCGCCAGCAGCTTGGATACAGTGCAGGAGCTGTTTTTT
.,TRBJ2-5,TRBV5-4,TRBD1,CASSSGTGGAGETQYF,TGTGCCAGCAGCTCAGGGACAGGGGGCGCGGGGGAGACCCAGTACTTC
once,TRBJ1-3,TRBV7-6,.,CASSIIPGLGNTIYF,TGTGCCAGCAGCATAATCCCAGGGTTAGGAAACACCATATATTTT
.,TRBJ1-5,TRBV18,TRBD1,CASSPSGGGEPQHF,TGTGCCAGCTCACCATCAGGAGGGGGCGAGCCCCAGCATTTT
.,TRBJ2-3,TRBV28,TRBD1,CATWTGEGTDTQYF,TGTGCCACATGGACAGGGGAGGGCACAGATACGCAGTATTTT
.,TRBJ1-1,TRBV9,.,CASSVVERQEAFF,TGTGCCAGCAGCGTCGTCGAGAGACAGGAAGCTTTCTTT
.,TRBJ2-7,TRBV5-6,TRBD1,CASRTGGRYEQYF,TGTGCCAGCAGAACAGGGGGCAGGTACGAGCAGTACTTC
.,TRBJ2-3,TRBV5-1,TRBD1,CASSLPGTASTDTQYF,TGCGCCAGCAGCTTACCCGGGACAGCGAGCACAGATACGCAGTATTTT
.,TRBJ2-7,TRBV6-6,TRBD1,CASSQDRGSSYEQYF,TGTGCCAGCAGCCAGGACAGGGGGAGCTCCTACGAGCAGTACTTC
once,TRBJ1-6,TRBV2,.,CASRRNEGGGSPLHF,TGTGCCAGCAGAAGAAACGAGGGAGGCGGATCACCCCTCCACTTT
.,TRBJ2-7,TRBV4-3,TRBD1,CASSRRTGYEQYF,TGCGCCAGCAGCCGCCGGACAGGGTACGAGCAGTACTTC
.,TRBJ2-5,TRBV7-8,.,CASSPLGGEEETQYF,TGTGCCAGCAGCCCTCTGGGAGGCGAAGAAGAGACCCAGTACTTC
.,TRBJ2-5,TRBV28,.,CASSLGQSGETQYF,TGTGCCAGCAGTTTAGGACAATCTGGAGAGACCCAGTACTTC
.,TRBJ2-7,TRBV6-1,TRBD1,CASQGDVYEQYF,TGTGCCAGCCAGGGGGATGTCTACGAGCAGTACTTC
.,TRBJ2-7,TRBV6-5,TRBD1,CASSYSPDRGGEQYF,TGTGCCAGCAGTTATTCCCCGGACAGGGGAGGCGAGCAGTACTTC
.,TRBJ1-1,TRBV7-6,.,CASSPFVMANTEAFF,TGTGCCAGCAGCCCTTTCGTCATGGCGAACACTGAAGCTTTCTTT
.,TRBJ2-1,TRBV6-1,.,CATDGRSYNEQFF,TGTGCCACCGACGGACGCTCCTACAATGAGCAGTTCTTC
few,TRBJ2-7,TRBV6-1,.,CASSEPAAGNYEQYF,TGTGCCAGCAGTGAACCTGCGGCGGGCAACTACGAGCAGTACTTC
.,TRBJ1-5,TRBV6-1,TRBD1,CASRWDSNQPQHF,TGTGCCAGCAGGTGGGACAGTAATCAGCCCCAGCATTTT
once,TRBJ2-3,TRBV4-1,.,CASQRQPGTDTQYF,TGCGCCAGCCAAAGGCAGCCCGGGACAGATACGCAGTATTTT
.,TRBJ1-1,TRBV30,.,CAWRGVLNTEAFF,TGTGCCTGGAGGGGAGTGTTGAACACTGAAGCTTTCTTT
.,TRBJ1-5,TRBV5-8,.,CASSLGTTAYSNQPQHF,TGTGCCAGCAGCTTGGGAACCACGGCTTATAGCAATCAGCCCCAGCATTTT
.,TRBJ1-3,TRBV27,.,CASSPGGRGNTIYF,TGTGCCAGCTCGCCTGGGGGCCGTGGAAACACCATATATTTT
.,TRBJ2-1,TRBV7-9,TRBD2,CASSPSGGANEQFF,TGTGCCAGCAGCCCTAGCGGGGGGGCGAATGAGCAGTTCTTC
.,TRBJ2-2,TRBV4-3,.,CASSQGDLNTGELFF,TGCGCCAGCAGCCAGGGGGATTTGAACACCGGGGAGCTGTTTTTT
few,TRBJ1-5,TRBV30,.,CAWSDQGNQPQHF,TGTGCCTGGTCGGATCAGGGCAATCAGCCCCAGCATTTT